This entry lists 9 T cell receptor beta chains sequenced from one sample in a study of CD8 T cells in Susac syndrome. Random-hexamer reverse transcription was applied to roughly 0.5 to 1 ug RNA. TCRdb reanalysed the immunoSEQ multiplex PCR reads using MiXCR and keeps one entry per CDR3 protein. The table has approximately 150,000 distinct CDR3 sequences, around 94% seen once. Sequences were obtained from CD4+ T cells from PBMCs. Every receptor here comes from a human donor in good health.

The V and J genes are TRBV7-9 and TRBJ2-1, with no clear D. With 0 bases removed from V and 4 bases from J, the gap between germline ends came to 7 bases. CDR1 and CDR2 (germline): SEHNR, FQNEAQ (reference sequence). This CDR3 is built from 14 residues. The CDR3, as DNA: TGTGCCAGCAGCTTAGCGCGGCATTACAATGAGCAGTTCTTC. Amino acids: CASSLARHYNEQFF. The whole variable domain, filled in from reference TRBV7-9 and TRBJ2-1, reads DTGVSQNPRHKITKRGQNVTFRCDPISEHNRLYWYRQTLGQGPEFLTYFQNEAQLEKSRLLSDRFSAERPKGSFSTLEIQRTEQGDSAMYLCASSLARHYNEQFFGPGTRLTVL.

The rearrangement links TRBV19 to TRBJ2-7; a weak D match, TRBD1 (6 bases). The V end lost 4 bases, the J end lost 3 bases, and 16 bases lay between the germline ends. Germline CDR1 and CDR2: LNHDA and SQIVND (reference sequence). The CDR3 loop spans 15 amino acids. CDR3 DNA sequence: TGTGCCAGTAGTACGGGACATCGCCTCTTCTACGAGCAGTACTTC. Its protein product is CASSTGHRLFYEQYF. Supplemented by reference TRBV19 and TRBJ2-7, the full variable domain reads DGGITQSPKYLFRKEGQNVTLSCEQNLNHDAMYWYRQDPGQGLRLIYYSQIVNDFQKGDIAEGYSVSREKKESFPLTVTSAQKNPTAFYLCASSTGHRLFYEQYFGPGTRLTVT.

The chain uses TRBV4-2 and TRBJ1-2, with 10 bases that match TRBD1. J was trimmed by 8 bases and V by 3 bases; bases with no gene match: 9. This CDR3 has 15 residues. Germline CDR1 LGHNA, CDR2 YNFKEQ. The CDR3 coding sequence is TGTGCCAGCAGCCACCTGGGACAGGGGACTTTGGGCTACACCTTC. It specifies CASSHLGQGTLGYTF.

The chain carries TRBV5-1 and TRBJ2-3; possibly TRBD1 for D (5 bases). The CDR3 is 15 amino acids. V shed 0 bases and J shed 4 bases, with 12 bases lying between them. Germline-derived CDR1 and CDR2 are SGHRS and YFSETQ. Written as DNA, the CDR3 is TGCGCCAGCAGCTTGGAAGGACATCCCTCAGATACGCAGTATTTT. Its protein is CASSLEGHPSDTQYF.

The chain has TRBV7-9 and TRBJ2-1; 11 bases are a match to TRBD2. Per germline, CDR1 SEHNR and CDR2 FQNEAQ (reference sequence). Germline trimming cut 5 bases from V and 4 bases from J; bases unmatched to any gene: 4. This CDR3 has 15 amino acids. The CDR3 DNA reads TGTGCCAGCAGCCCGGGACTAGCGGAGTACAATGAGCAGTTCTTC. The encoded protein is CASSPGLAEYNEQFF.

The chain couples TRBV11-2 to TRBJ2-7; the D gene is possibly TRBD1 (5 bases). Germline V CDR1 and CDR2: SGHAT, FQNNGV. CDR3 length: 12 amino acids. Between the trimmed V and J ends, which lost 2 bases and 6 bases, there was a span of 8 bases. The CDR3 coding sequence is TGTGCCAGCAGCTTAAGCAGGGTCGAGCAGTACTTC. It codes for CASSLSRVEQYF.

With regard to this clonotype: Compared with germline, one end of the junction differs, possibly owing to a read error. V is TRBV3-1 and J is TRBJ2-7; D is uncertain. CDR3 length: 13 amino acids. The V gene's germline CDR1 is LGHDT and CDR2 YNNKEL (reference sequence). The CDR3 DNA reads TGTGCCAGCAGCCAAGTACTCAACGGGCTGCCTACCTTC. This translates into CASSQVLNGLPTF.

V is TRBV29-1 and J is TRBJ1-5; 7 nucleotides line up with TRBD1. The CDR3 spans 13 residues. The germline V gene has CDR1 SQVTM and CDR2 ANQGSEA. Trimming took 4 bases from V and 3 from J; bases not matched to a gene: 3. CDR3 in amino acids: CSVAQGVNQPQHF. Here the CDR3 DNA reads TGCAGCGTTGCCCAGGGGGTCAATCAGCCCCAGCATTTT.

This CDR3 reads CASSPSWGAEAFF. The DNA of the CDR3 is TGTGCCAGCTCACCAAGTTGGGGGGCGGAAGCTTTCTTT. The chain joins TRBV18 to TRBJ1-1, with a weak D call TRBD1 (6 bases). The CDR3 is made up of 13 amino acids. From germline, CDR1 is KGHSH and CDR2 LQKENI. Trimming pared 2 bases from V and 8 bases from J, leaving 12 bases between.